The TCR beta chain described here comes from a study of T-cell memory formation after mild COVID-19. Study-wide points: Contracting clones localized mainly to CM and EM when CD4+ and mainly to EMRA when CD8+. The study detected some responding clones in pre-infection memory, suggesting cross-reactive memory joined. Clones contracting over day 15 to 85 were CD4/CD8 balanced, with later expanders leaning CD4+. Unconfirmed was the SARS-CoV-2 specificity of second-wave clones that peaked on day 37.

With V trimmed by 1 base and J by 1 base, 3 bases remained unmatched. In germline, CDR1 is MGHRA, CDR2 YSYEKL. The length of the CDR3 is 15 residues. TCRdb itself ran the 5' RACE reads through MiXCR, one entry per CDR3 protein. The profile shows hundreds of thousands of distinct CDR3 sequences, roughly 22% of them singletons. This clonotype has a handful of counts. Antigen unknown. Material for sequencing was PBMCs or a T cell subset sorted from them (not recorded which). The J gene is TRBJ1-1, the V gene TRBV4-1; 7 nucleotides match TRBD1. The TCR originated in an adult woman who had mild COVID-19 (a few samples of this study predate the infection). Cell type and time point are not known. This CDR3 reads CASSQGQGENTEAFF. CDR3 sequence (DNA): TGCGCCAGCAGCCAAGGTCAGGGGGAGAACACTGAAGCTTTCTTT.